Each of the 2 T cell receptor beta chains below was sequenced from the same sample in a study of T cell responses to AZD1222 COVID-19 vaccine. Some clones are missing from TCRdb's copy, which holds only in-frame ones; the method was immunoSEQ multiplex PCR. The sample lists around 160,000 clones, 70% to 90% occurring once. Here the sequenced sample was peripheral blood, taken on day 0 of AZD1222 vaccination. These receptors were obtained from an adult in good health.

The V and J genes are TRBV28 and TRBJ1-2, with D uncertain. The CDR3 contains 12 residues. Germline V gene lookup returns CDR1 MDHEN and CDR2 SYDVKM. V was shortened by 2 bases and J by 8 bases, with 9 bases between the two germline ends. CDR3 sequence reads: CASSLEVPGYTF. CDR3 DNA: TGTGCCAGCAGTTTAGAGGTCCCAGGCTACACCTTC.

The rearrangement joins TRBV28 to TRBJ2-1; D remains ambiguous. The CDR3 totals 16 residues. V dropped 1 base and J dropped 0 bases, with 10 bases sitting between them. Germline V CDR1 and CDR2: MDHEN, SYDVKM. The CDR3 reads CASSLLAVTSYNEQFF. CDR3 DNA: TGTGCCAGCAGTTTATTGGCAGTCACCTCCTACAATGAGCAGTTCTTC.